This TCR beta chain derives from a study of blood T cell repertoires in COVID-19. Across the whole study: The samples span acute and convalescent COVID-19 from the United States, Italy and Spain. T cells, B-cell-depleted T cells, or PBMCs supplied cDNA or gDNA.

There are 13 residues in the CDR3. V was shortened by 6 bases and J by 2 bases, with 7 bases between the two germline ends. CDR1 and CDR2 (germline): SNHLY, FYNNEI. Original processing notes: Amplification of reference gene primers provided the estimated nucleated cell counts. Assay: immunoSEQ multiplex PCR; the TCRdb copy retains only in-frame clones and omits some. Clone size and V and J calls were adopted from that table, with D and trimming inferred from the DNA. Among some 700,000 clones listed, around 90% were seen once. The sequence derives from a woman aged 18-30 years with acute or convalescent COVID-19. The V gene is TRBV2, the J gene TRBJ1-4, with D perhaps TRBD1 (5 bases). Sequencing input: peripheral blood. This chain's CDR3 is CASRGGTNEKLFF. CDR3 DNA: TGTGCCAGCAGGGGGGGGACTAATGAAAAACTGTTTTTT.